This T cell receptor beta chain was documented in a study of shared clonotypes between healthy human individuals. Sequencing was performed with immunoSEQ multiplex PCR; in TCRdb, only in-frame clones are kept and a portion is missing. The repertoire has over a million clones, 60% to 80% of them found once; the top ten carry about 1.5%. The CDR3 has 13 amino acids. Germline loops: CDR1 MNHNS, CDR2 SASEGT. Deletions cut 8 bases from V and 3 bases from J, with 12 bases between. Sequenced sample: memory CD4+ T cells sorted from blood. Subset noted: CD45RA-negative fraction. The TCR originated in a man between 18 and 35 years old in good health. The chain couples TRBV6-1 to TRBJ2-3; D is possibly TRBD2 (6 bases). The CDR3 nucleotides are TGTGCCAGCCGTACTGCGGGAACAGATACGCAGTATTTT. It translates to CASRTAGTDTQYF.